Presented here are 21 T cell receptor beta chains from one specimen sequenced in a study of OX40 agonist ivuxolimab in advanced cancers. Profiled with immunoSEQ multiplex PCR; TCRdb holds only in-frame clones, not every one. The sample yields roughly 75,000 clones, 70% to 90% seen once. Sequenced here: CD4+ or CD8+ T cells sorted from blood, sampled in a trial of the OX40 agonist ivuxolimab. The receptors originated from an adult with an advanced solid tumor such as melanoma, head and neck, liver or kidney cancer.

This chain links TRBV5-4 with TRBJ1-1; TRBD1 is a possible D gene (6 bases). From germline, CDR1 is SGHNT and CDR2 YYREEE (reference sequence). Trimming took off 0 bases at V and 8 bases at J, with 11 bases between the two ends. This CDR3 is built from 13 residues. In DNA form, the CDR3 reads TGTGCCAGCAGCTTGGCTTTGGGGGGCGAAGCTTTCTTT. Amino acids: CASSLALGGEAFF.

The rearrangement joins TRBV18 to TRBJ1-5; D uncertain. The germline V and J ends were trimmed by 3 bases and 1 base, with 4 bases remaining between them. The CDR3 is 13 amino acids. Germline-derived CDR1 and CDR2 are KGHSH and LQKENI. DNA for the CDR3: TGTGCCAGCTCACCTGGGAGCAATCAGCCCCAGCATTTT. Translating gives CASSPGSNQPQHF.

V and J are TRBV29-1 and TRBJ1-1; 8 nucleotides line up with TRBD1. Trimming took 6 bases from V and 4 from J; bases not matched to a gene: 7. The CDR3 length is 13 residues. Germline CDR1 is SQVTM and CDR2 is ANQGSEA. The CDR3 spells CSVVTGAGTEAFF. CDR3 in DNA: TGCAGCGTAGTGACAGGGGCCGGCACTGAAGCTTTCTTT.

A few counts support this clone. V is TRBV5-4 and J is TRBJ1-2, with 7 bases matching TRBD1. The CDR3 has 16 amino acids. Germline trimming cut 4 bases from V and 3 bases from J; bases unmatched to any gene: 12. Germline V gene lookup returns CDR1 SGHNT and CDR2 YYREEE (reference sequence). The CDR3 loop reads CASSQDQGVGDYGYTF. For the CDR3, the DNA is TGTGCCAGCAGCCAAGATCAGGGGGTGGGGGACTATGGCTACACCTTC.

This clone was observed a handful of times. The CDR3 DNA reads TGTGCCAGCAGCAAAGAAGACACCGTCTACGAGCAGTACTTC. Translated, it gives CASSKEDTVYEQYF. The rearrangement links TRBV21-1 to TRBJ2-7; the table calls TRBD1, which could not be checked here. TRBV21-1 is designated a pseudogene. The CDR3 is 14 amino acids.

The CDR3, as DNA: TGTGCCACCGGGGGACAGTCAATTGGGTTTTACAATGAGCAGTTCTTC. It codes for CATGGQSIGFYNEQFF. The chain joins TRBV10-3 to TRBJ2-1; the D gene is possibly TRBD1 (7 bases). The CDR3 has 16 amino acids. CDR1 and CDR2 from the germline V gene are ENHRY and SYGVKD. V shed 10 bases and J shed 4 bases, with 23 bases lying between them.

This clone was counted only a few times. The chain is built from TRBV5-1 and TRBJ1-3; no clear D. Germline V gives CDR1 SGHRS, CDR2 YFSETQ. The CDR3 contains 15 residues. The V end was cut by 0 bases, the J end by 5 bases, with 12 bases between. The CDR3 reads CASSLDWRDRNTIYF. The DNA of the CDR3 is TGCGCCAGCAGCTTGGATTGGAGAGACCGAAACACCATATATTTT. Looking up the rest from reference TRBV5-1 and TRBJ1-3 gives the full variable domain: KAGVTQTPRYLIKTRGQQVTLSCSPISGHRSVSWYQQTPGQGLQFLFEYFSETQRNKGNFPGRFSGRQFSNSRSEMNVSTLELGDSALYLCASSLDWRDRNTIYFGEGSWLTVV.

This clone is a singleton in its sample. J is TRBJ2-5 and V is TRBV7-2; D ambiguous. Trimming removed 7 bases at V and 5 bases at J, with 17 bases between. CDR1 and CDR2 from the germline V gene are SGHTA and FQGNSA. This CDR3 spans 14 amino acids. As DNA, the CDR3 is TGTGCCAGCACCACCTACGGAAGTAGGGAGACCCAGTACTTC. Translated, it gives CASTTYGSRETQYF.

The chain combines TRBV5-4 with TRBJ1-1; D gene unclear. CDR1 SGHNT and CDR2 YYREEE come from the germline V gene (reference sequence). The CDR3 contains 15 residues. V lost 4 bases to trimming and J lost 4 bases, with 17 bases between them. CDR3 in amino acids: CASSPGRGRRTEAFF. CDR3 in DNA: TGTGCCAGCAGCCCGGGCAGAGGGAGGCGCACTGAAGCTTTCTTT.

V is TRBV7-6 and J is TRBJ2-7, with D possibly matching TRBD1 (5 bases). Germline V gene lookup returns CDR1 SGHVS and CDR2 FNYEAQ. V was trimmed by 4 bases and J by 4 bases, leaving 8 bases between them. The CDR3 extends over 12 amino acids. CDR3 residues: CASSSTVYEQYF. The CDR3 nucleotides read TGTGCCAGCAGCTCGACAGTTTACGAGCAGTACTTC.

The V call is TRBV6-1, the J call TRBJ2-1, with D possibly being TRBD1 or TRBD2 (5 bases each). V lost 6 bases to trimming and J lost 6 bases, with 18 bases between them. This CDR3 region has 15 residues. Germline V lookup: CDR1 MNHNS, CDR2 SASEGT. CDR3 region: CASRNFHTGLNEQFF. The CDR3 bases are TGTGCCAGCAGGAACTTCCACACGGGGCTCAATGAGCAGTTCTTC.

The gene calls are TRBV4-2 and TRBJ1-3; D unresolved. Per germline, CDR1 LGHNA and CDR2 YNFKEQ. CDR3 length equals 17 residues. V was shortened by 1 base and J by 2 bases, with 15 bases between the two germline ends. The CDR3 bases are TGTGCCAGCAGCCAAGGTATAGGGTTAATCCCTGGAAACACCATATATTTT. Protein product: CASSQGIGLIPGNTIYF.

The chain joins TRBV19 to TRBJ1-1, with D unclear. The germline gives CDR1 LNHDA, CDR2 SQIVND (reference sequence). Trimming removed 2 bases from V and 1 base from J, with 8 bases in between. The CDR3 spans 14 residues. CDR3 amino acids: CASSISLTNTEAFF. The CDR3 DNA follows: TGTGCCAGTAGTATAAGTTTGACGAACACTGAAGCTTTCTTT. Using reference TRBV19 and TRBJ1-1 for the parts outside the CDR3, the full variable domain is DGGITQSPKYLFRKEGQNVTLSCEQNLNHDAMYWYRQDPGQGLRLIYYSQIVNDFQKGDIAEGYSVSREKKESFPLTVTSAQKNPTAFYLCASSISLTNTEAFFGQGTRLTVV.

The gene calls are TRBV5-6 and TRBJ2-2; 7 bases agree with TRBD1. The germline gives CDR1 SGHDT, CDR2 YYEEEE. The CDR3 spans 17 residues. Losses at the gene ends were 0 bases for V and 3 bases for J; bases not matched to a gene: 8. CDR3 DNA: TGTGCCAGCAGCTTGGAGCCGGGACAGTGGTACACCGGGGAGCTGTTTTTT. It specifies CASSLEPGQWYTGELFF. Using reference TRBV5-6 and TRBJ2-2 for the parts outside the CDR3, the full variable domain is DAGVTQSPTHLIKTRGQQVTLRCSPKSGHDTVSWYQQALGQGPQFIFQYYEEEERQRGNFPDRFSGHQFPNYSSELNVNALLLGDSALYLCASSLEPGQWYTGELFFGEGSRLTVL.

V usage is TRBV7-9 and J usage is TRBJ2-1; TRBD2 might be the D (5 bases). The CDR3 consists of 16 residues. V was shortened by 5 bases and J by 0 bases, with 14 bases between the two germline ends. Germline values: CDR1 SEHNR, CDR2 FQNEAQ (reference sequence). The CDR3 DNA reads TGTGCCAGCAGCCAAAGAAAAACTAGCTCCTACAATGAGCAGTTCTTC. Translated: CASSQRKTSSYNEQFF.

The rearrangement links TRBV5-1 to TRBJ1-5; 7 nucleotides agree with TRBD1. CDR3 size: 15 residues. Germline CDR1 and CDR2: SGHRS and YFSETQ. J lost 4 bases, V lost 1 base, and 5 bases had no gene match. CDR3 in amino acids: CASSLWGQSNQPQHF. In DNA form, the CDR3 reads TGCGCCAGCAGCTTGTGGGGACAGTCTAATCAGCCCCAGCATTTT.

V gene TRBV27 combines with J gene TRBJ1-2; D gene unclear. Germline V gene sequence: CDR1 MNHEY, CDR2 SMNVEV (reference sequence). CDR3 length equals 15 residues. V was cut by 4 bases and J by 0 bases, with 12 bases left in between. CDR3 region: CASSSPRQANYGYTF. Written as DNA, the CDR3 is TGTGCCAGCAGTTCCCCCCGACAAGCTAACTATGGCTACACCTTC.

Comments on this clone: Other DNA sequences in this sample translate to the same CDR3. V usage is TRBV6-5 and J usage is TRBJ2-5, with 7 bases matching TRBD2. Germline V CDR1 and CDR2: MNHEY, SVGAGI. CDR3 length: 13 amino acids. V lost 6 bases, J lost 4 bases, and 5 bases stayed unmatched. DNA of the CDR3: TGTGCCAGCAGCCGGACTAGTCGAGAGACCCAGTACTTC. It codes for CASSRTSRETQYF.

This rearrangement joins TRBV14 to TRBJ2-7, with 9 bases that match TRBD1. Germline V gene data show CDR1 as SGHDN and CDR2 as FVKESK. This CDR3 contains 13 residues. The V gene end was trimmed by 0 bases and the J gene end by 12 bases; junction bases not matched to a gene: 6. The CDR3 coding sequence is TGTGCCAGCAGCCAAGATGCCGGGACAGGGAGGTACTTC. Translating gives CASSQDAGTGRYF.

The chain recombines TRBV7-6 with TRBJ1-1; D possibly corresponds to TRBD1 (5 bases). In germline, CDR1 is SGHVS, CDR2 FNYEAQ. The CDR3 totals 15 residues. V was shortened by 2 bases and J by 1 base, with 11 bases between the two germline ends. The DNA for the CDR3 is TGTGCCAGCAGCTTAAGGGACCAGGGGAACACTGAAGCTTTCTTT. Translated: CASSLRDQGNTEAFF.

V and J are TRBV7-9 and TRBJ2-7, with 8 bases aligning to TRBD2. CDR3 size: 15 residues. With V trimmed by 8 bases and J by 6 bases, 15 bases remained unmatched. Germline loops: CDR1 SEHNR, CDR2 FQNEAQ (reference sequence). CDR3 in DNA: TGTGCCAGCGAGGACCCCGGACTAGCCTTGAGCGAGCAGTACTTC. Protein sequence: CASEDPGLALSEQYF.